This T cell receptor beta chain originates from a study of cytomegalovirus exposure and HLA in healthy donors. V lost 0 bases and J 0 bases, leaving 10 bases between the germline ends. The V gene's germline CDR1 is MGHDK and CDR2 SYGVNS. The CDR3 is 16 residues long. The PCR contained 60 Vbeta and 13 Jbeta primers. Sequencing used immunoSEQ multiplex PCR; TCRdb keeps in-frame clones, though not all of them. The profile shows 170,000 or so clones, approximately 80% of them singletons. A note on this clone: What it binds is unknown.

Study observations and caveats: V- and J-gene trimming in TCR beta was tied to a missense DCLRE1C variant by an analysis performed later.

The receptor was derived from a boy younger than 18 in good health and CMV-seronegative. The chain joins TRBV25-1 to TRBJ2-3; D ambiguous. Sequenced input: PBMCs. CDR3 sequence: CASSEYARSSTDTQYF. In DNA form, the CDR3 reads TGTGCCAGCAGTGAATACGCGCGGTCTAGCACAGATACGCAGTATTTT.